This T cell receptor beta chain comes out of a study of T cell responses to AZD1222 COVID-19 vaccine. About the study: Pooled together were second doses at about 4 or about 12 weeks.

As to this clone: Antigen specificity is unknown.

This table comes from immunoSEQ multiplex PCR, and its TCRdb copy is limited to in-frame clones, with some not included. This sample has over 150,000 clones; roughly nine tenths occur once, and the top ten carry about 2.8%. The CDR3 totals 15 residues. Trimming stripped 5 bases from V and 8 bases from J, with 18 bases between. Germline V gene sequence: CDR1 LGHDT, CDR2 YNNKEL (reference sequence). Findings and caveats of the study: In a largely white British group with more females than males, clonal diversity was possibly underestimated. Among spike-specific TCRs, nearly half reportedly target unmutated variant regions.

This specimen consisted of peripheral blood, obtained on day 0 of AZD1222 vaccination. The rearrangement joins TRBV3-1 (or the pseudogene TRBV3-2) to TRBJ1-4; the D gene is possibly TRBD1 (5 bases). The source is an adult in good health. CDR3 sequence (DNA): TGTGCCAGCAGCTCCCAGGGAGGGGCTCGGGAAAAACTGTTTTTT. Translated: CASSSQGGAREKLFF.